A single sample gave rise to the 9 T cell receptor beta chains below, sequenced in a study of blood T cell repertoires in COVID-19. TCRdb's table, derived via immunoSEQ multiplex PCR, lists solely in-frame clones and lacks some. The sample has roughly 240,000 clones; roughly 82% are singletons. The sequencing sample was made of peripheral blood. The origin of the receptors is a woman between 65 and 79 years old with acute or convalescent COVID-19.

The rearrangement joins TRBV18 to TRBJ1-2; TRBD1 might be the D (5 bases). CDR1 and CDR2 from the germline V gene are KGHSH and LQKENI. The CDR3 runs 14 residues. Trimming pared 2 bases from V and 6 bases from J, leaving 13 bases between. CDR3 in amino acids: CASSPSRAVDGYTF. The CDR3 DNA is TGTGCCAGCTCACCATCCAGGGCGGTAGATGGCTACACCTTC.

The rearrangement joins TRBV24-1 to TRBJ2-3; tentatively, D is TRBD2 (5 bases). The V end was cut by 3 bases, the J end by 0 bases, with 12 bases between. The CDR3 has 16 residues. Germline values: CDR1 KGHDR, CDR2 SFDVKD. This chain's CDR3 is CATSDNPSSSTDTQYF. The CDR3 coding sequence is TGTGCCACCAGTGATAACCCTAGCAGTAGCACAGATACGCAGTATTTT.

This rearrangement joins TRBV10-3 to TRBJ1-1; D is ambiguous. The CDR3 is 14 residues long. Germline loops: CDR1 ENHRY, CDR2 SYGVKD. Between the trimmed V and J ends, which lost 5 bases and 0 bases, there was a span of 10 bases. DNA for the CDR3: TGTGCCATCAGTTCAGATTCCATGAACACTGAAGCTTTCTTT. Amino acids: CAISSDSMNTEAFF.

V is TRBV7-9 and J is TRBJ2-5, with D possibly matching TRBD2 (6 bases). Germline V CDR1 and CDR2: SEHNR, FQNEAQ (reference sequence). Trimming pared 4 bases from V and 0 bases from J, leaving 12 bases between. This CDR3 contains 15 residues. This CDR3 reads CASSYWRGYQETQYF. The CDR3 nucleotides are TGTGCCAGCAGCTATTGGCGGGGCTACCAAGAGACCCAGTACTTC.

The chain uses TRBV14 and TRBJ2-1, with 10 bases lining up with TRBD2. With 3 bases clipped from V and 5 bases from J, the junction kept 7 bases outside the gene matches. In germline, CDR1 is SGHDN, CDR2 FVKESK. The CDR3 extends over 16 amino acids. CDR3 DNA sequence: TGTGCCAGCAGCCAGCCGGGACTAGCGAAAAACAATGAGCAGTTCTTC. Translating gives CASSQPGLAKNNEQFF.

This clone has just a few counts. The chain has TRBV19 and TRBJ2-1; 8 bases map to TRBD2. There are 15 residues in the CDR3. The germline V gene encodes CDR1 LNHDA and CDR2 SQIVND (reference sequence). Trimming took 5 bases from V and 1 from J; bases not matched to a gene: 4. CDR3 DNA sequence: TGTGCCAGTAGTGTAGCGGGGAGGTCCTACAATGAGCAGTTCTTC. The encoded protein is CASSVAGRSYNEQFF.

J is TRBJ1-6 and V is TRBV6-9; tentative D call: TRBD1 (5 bases). Trimming took 1 base from V and 8 from J, leaving 15 bases between them. The CDR3 has 16 amino acids. CDR1 and CDR2 from the germline V gene are MNHGY and SVAAGI. This CDR3 reads CASSYFWGDFHSPLHF. Here the CDR3 DNA reads TGTGCCAGCAGTTATTTTTGGGGGGATTTTCATTCACCCCTCCACTTT.

This clone was seen a single time. The chain is built from TRBV10-1 and TRBJ1-3; perhaps TRBD1 as D (5 bases). Trimming removed 8 bases at V and 0 bases at J, with 11 bases between. This CDR3 comprises 14 residues. CDR1 and CDR2 (germline): WNHNN, SYGVQD (reference sequence). CDR3 sequence: CASGPGFSGNTIYF. The CDR3 DNA reads TGCGCCAGCGGCCCAGGGTTCTCTGGAAACACCATATATTTT.

The rearrangement joins TRBV5-1 to TRBJ2-3, with 7 bases aligning to TRBD1. With 5 bases clipped from V and 2 bases from J, the junction kept 8 bases outside the gene matches. Germline CDR1 SGHRS, CDR2 YFSETQ. There are 15 residues in the CDR3. The CDR3 nucleotides read TGCGCCAGCAGTCCAAGGACAGGAAACACAGATACGCAGTATTTT. It translates to CASSPRTGNTDTQYF. The whole variable domain, filled in from reference TRBV5-1 and TRBJ2-3, reads KAGVTQTPRYLIKTRGQQVTLSCSPISGHRSVSWYQQTPGQGLQFLFEYFSETQRNKGNFPGRFSGRQFSNSRSEMNVSTLELGDSALYLCASSPRTGNTDTQYFGPGTRLTVL.